This passage covers 8 T cell receptor beta chains from one sample sequenced in a study of blood T cells in healthy people across ages. Primers used in a second PCR of about 6 to 11 cycles were a sample-barcoded 5' primer and a J-beta primer mix. TCRdb reprocessed the 5' RACE reads with MiXCR, giving one entry per CDR3 protein. Of over 950,000 distinct CDR3 sequences in the sample, about 53% are singletons; the top ten hold about 22%. Input material: blood. The receptor source for this set is a woman aged 55-70 years in good health.

This clonotype was counted a few times. CDR3 region: CASSAPLPWEQFF. The CDR3 DNA follows: TGCGCCAGCAGCGCGCCCCTACCCTGGGAGCAGTTCTTC. This chain uses TRBV5-1 with TRBJ2-1; no reliable D call. The V end lost 4 bases, the J end lost 10 bases, and 15 bases lay between the germline ends. CDR1 and CDR2 (germline): SGHRS, YFSETQ. The CDR3 runs 13 residues.

The V call is TRBV5-1, the J call TRBJ1-5; unclear D gene. V dropped 4 bases and J dropped 6 bases, with 11 bases sitting between them. This CDR3 comprises 13 residues. Germline values: CDR1 SGHRS, CDR2 YFSETQ. As DNA, the CDR3 is TGCGCCAGCAGCCCGGACGCTGGTCAGCCCCAGCATTTT. Translating gives CASSPDAGQPQHF.

This clonotype has just a few counts. The chain joins TRBV18 to TRBJ2-3, with 15 positions matching TRBD2. V was pared by 3 bases and J by 3 bases, with 10 bases of the junction left unmatched. Germline V lookup: CDR1 KGHSH, CDR2 LQKENI. The CDR3 consists of 19 residues. The DNA of the CDR3 is TGTGCCAGCTCACCGGTAGGACTAGCGGGAGGGCCGATAACAGATACGCAGTATTTT. This gives the protein CASSPVGLAGGPITDTQYF.

The genes are TRBV7-8 and TRBJ2-7; 8 bases fit TRBD1. CDR3 length: 15 amino acids. From germline, CDR1 is SGHVS and CDR2 FQNEAQ. The V gene end was trimmed by 5 bases and the J gene end by 6 bases; junction bases not matched to a gene: 12. CDR3 region: CASSADRGDRLEQYF. In DNA form, the CDR3 reads TGTGCCAGCAGCGCCGACAGGGGTGATAGGCTCGAGCAGTACTTC.

The chain joins TRBV9 to TRBJ2-2, with D unresolved. Per germline, CDR1 SGDLS and CDR2 YYNGEE. Between the trimmed V and J ends, which lost 0 bases and 7 bases, there was a span of 13 bases. This CDR3 has 15 amino acids. The CDR3 is CASSVARSPDGELFF. The CDR3 DNA is TGTGCCAGCAGCGTAGCTCGGAGCCCGGACGGGGAGCTGTTTTTT.

In this sample, this clonotype turned up a few times. A single base separates this from a much larger clone, so it may be a read error. The V and J genes are TRBV5-6 and TRBJ1-2; D is unresolved. The germline CDR1 and CDR2 sequences are SGHDT and YYEEEE. This CDR3 comprises 13 residues. V was cut by 4 bases and J by 4 bases, with 11 bases left in between. The CDR3 nucleotides read TGTGCCAGCAGCCTCGGCTCTCTCTATGGCTACACCTTC. This sequence encodes CASSLGSLYGYTF.

This clonotype was picked up many times. The chain is built from TRBV29-1 and TRBJ2-7; D is possibly TRBD2 (6 bases). The V and J ends lost 7 bases and 6 bases respectively, with 13 bases between them. The CDR3 extends over 11 amino acids. Germline V lookup: CDR1 SQVTM, CDR2 ANQGSEA. DNA of the CDR3: TGCAGCGCCGGGACTTTCCTCGAGCAGTACTTC. The encoded protein is CSAGTFLEQYF.

The chain employs TRBV5-1 and TRBJ2-5; D might be TRBD1 (6 bases). Germline V gives CDR1 SGHRS, CDR2 YFSETQ. The CDR3 extends over 16 amino acids. The ends were cut back, 0 bases at V and 2 bases at J, with 14 bases in the middle. CDR3 in DNA: TGCGCCAGCAGCTTGGTTGTTGGGGACAAACAAGAGACCCAGTACTTC. Its protein product is CASSLVVGDKQETQYF.